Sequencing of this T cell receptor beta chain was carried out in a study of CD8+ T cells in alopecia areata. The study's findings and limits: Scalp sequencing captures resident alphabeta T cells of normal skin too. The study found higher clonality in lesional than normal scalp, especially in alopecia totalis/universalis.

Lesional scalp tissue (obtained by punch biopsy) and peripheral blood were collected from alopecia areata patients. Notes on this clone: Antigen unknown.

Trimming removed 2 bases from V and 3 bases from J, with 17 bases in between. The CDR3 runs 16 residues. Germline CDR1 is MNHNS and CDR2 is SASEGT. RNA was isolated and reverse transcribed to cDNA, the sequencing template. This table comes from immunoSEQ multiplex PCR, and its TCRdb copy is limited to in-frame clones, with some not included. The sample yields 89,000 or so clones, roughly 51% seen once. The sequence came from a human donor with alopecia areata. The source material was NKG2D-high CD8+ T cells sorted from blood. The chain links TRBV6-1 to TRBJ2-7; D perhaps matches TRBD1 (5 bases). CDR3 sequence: CASSEPVWGSFYEQYF. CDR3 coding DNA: TGTGCCAGCAGTGAACCGGTTTGGGGCAGTTTCTACGAGCAGTACTTC.